These 17 T cell receptor beta chains share one sample of origin, sequenced in a study of blood T cell repertoires in COVID-19 (dated by TCRdb to between 2020 and 2021). Receptors were amplified or captured by the immunoSEQ multiplex PCR assay. The clones in this table, taken by TCRdb from immuneACCESS, are in-frame only. Not every clone is retained; where verified, under half of the shortfall comes from an unresolved V gene, and the cause of the rest is unknown. Within this sample are roughly 180,000 clones, with more than 75% of them counted one time only. Less than 6.5% of the sample is held by the ten biggest clonotypes. Sequencing used peripheral blood. These receptors all come from a woman between 45 and 60 years old with COVID-19, enrolled during active disease.

The rearrangement links TRBV5-1 to TRBJ2-3; tentative D call: TRBD2 (5 bases). CDR3 length: 14 amino acids. V dropped 4 bases and J dropped 7 bases, with 16 bases sitting between them. Germline V lookup: CDR1 SGHRS, CDR2 YFSETQ. The CDR3 DNA sequence: TGCGCCAGCAGCAGCGGCGCTAACCAATATACGCAGTATTTT. This sequence encodes CASSSGANQYTQYF.

The chain employs TRBV7-2 and TRBJ2-3; D is perhaps TRBD1 (6 bases). V was shortened by 3 bases and J by 2 bases, with 18 bases between the two germline ends. The CDR3 is 17 residues long. Germline CDR1 and CDR2: SGHTA and FQGNSA. The CDR3 loop reads CASSLWGLARTTDTQYF. The CDR3 DNA is TGTGCCAGCAGCTTGTGGGGGCTGGCCAGAACCACAGATACGCAGTATTTT. The full variable domain, completed using reference TRBV7-2 and TRBJ2-3, is GAGVSQSPSNKVTEKGKDVELRCDPISGHTALYWYRQSLGQGLEFLIYFQGNSAPDKSGLPSDRFSAERTGGSVSTLTIQRTQQEDSAVYLCASSLWGLARTTDTQYFGPGTRLTVL.

V and J are TRBV4-1 and TRBJ1-6, with a tentative D call TRBD1 (6 bases). Germline V gene data show CDR1 as MGHRA and CDR2 as YSYEKL. There are 16 residues in the CDR3. Trimming stripped 4 bases from V and 4 bases from J, with 14 bases between. The CDR3 DNA sequence: TGCGCCAGCAGCCTCGAACCGGGACAATATAATTCACCCCTCCACTTT. It encodes CASSLEPGQYNSPLHF.

CDR3 sequence reads: CASRRGQFDEKLFF. The DNA for the CDR3 is TGTGCCAGTAGGAGGGGACAGTTCGATGAAAAACTGTTTTTT. The chain joins TRBV19 to TRBJ1-4, with 7 bases matching TRBD1. Germline CDR1 and CDR2: LNHDA and SQIVND (reference sequence). The CDR3 extends over 14 amino acids. V trimming: 6 bases; J trimming: 6 bases; junction bases outside the gene matches: 7.

The chain joins TRBV7-2 to TRBJ1-4; D gene uncertain. This CDR3 is 13 amino acids long. Germline CDR1 is SGHTA and CDR2 is FQGNSA. V was cut by 2 bases and J by 10 bases, with 11 bases left in between. DNA for the CDR3: TGTGCCAGCAGCTTACCAGGAAACGGAAAACTGTTTTTT. Protein product: CASSLPGNGKLFF.

This chain joins TRBV14 and TRBJ1-1; 7 bases fit TRBD1. Per the germline V gene, CDR1 is SGHDN and CDR2 is FVKESK. The J segment lost 5 bases and the V segment lost 3 bases, leaving 9 bases of the junction unmatched. This CDR3 contains 15 residues. CDR3 loop: CASSQPRDSTTEAFF. CDR3 bases: TGTGCCAGCAGCCAGCCCCGGGACAGTACTACTGAAGCTTTCTTT.

The rearrangement uses TRBV19 and TRBJ1-4; D uncertain. V was pared by 3 bases and J by 10 bases, with 12 bases between. CDR1 and CDR2 (germline): LNHDA, SQIVND (reference sequence). CDR3 length: 13 amino acids. The CDR3, as DNA: TGTGCCAGTAGTATTTTGGGTCCGGGAAAACTGTTTTTT. This translates into CASSILGPGKLFF.

V and J are TRBV4-3 and TRBJ1-4, with 10 bases identical to TRBD1. CDR3 length equals 18 residues. The J segment lost 5 bases and the V segment lost 0 bases, leaving 9 bases of the junction unmatched. Germline CDR1 is LGHNA and CDR2 is YSLEER. Written as DNA, the CDR3 is TGCGCCAGCAGCCAAGATCCCGCCTGGACAGGGGGAAATGAAAAACTGTTTTTT. Protein product: CASSQDPAWTGGNEKLFF.

CDR3 DNA sequence: TGTGCCAGCAGCGATCCTAGCGGGGGTTCCTACAATGAGCAGTTCTTC. Protein: CASSDPSGGSYNEQFF. This chain joins TRBV9 and TRBJ2-1; 10 bases agree with TRBD2. This CDR3 comprises 16 residues. The germline gives CDR1 SGDLS, CDR2 YYNGEE. J gave up 1 base and V 3 bases, and 4 bases lay outside the gene matches. Full variable domain (missing parts from reference TRBV9 and TRBJ2-1): DSGVTQTPKHLITATGQRVTLRCSPRSGDLSVYWYQQSLDQGLQFLIQYYNGEERAKGNILERFSAQQFPDLHSELNLSSLELGDSALYFCASSDPSGGSYNEQFFGPGTRLTVL.

The CDR3 protein is CASSSLVFRETQYF. The DNA for the CDR3 is TGTGCCAGCAGCTCACTAGTATTTCGCGAGACCCAGTACTTC. The chain carries TRBV7-2 and TRBJ2-5, with a tentative D call TRBD2 (5 bases). CDR1 is SGHTA and CDR2 is FQGNSA in the germline V gene. There are 14 residues in the CDR3. V lost 4 bases and J lost 5, with 14 bases in between.

The chain combines TRBV27 with TRBJ1-1; the match to TRBD1 covers 7 bases. The CDR3 runs 16 residues. Germline trimming cut 5 bases from V and 4 bases from J; bases unmatched to any gene: 13. CDR1 MNHEY and CDR2 SMNVEV come from the germline V gene (reference sequence). The CDR3 coding sequence is TGTGCCAGCAGTCGATCACGAAGGGGGCCCGGCACTGAAGCTTTCTTT. Protein sequence: CASSRSRRGPGTEAFF.

The rearrangement uses TRBV7-2 and TRBJ2-1; 11 positions match TRBD2. CDR1 is SGHTA, CDR2 FQGNSA, per germline. Trimming cost V 1 base and J 6 bases; bases outside gene matches: 2. This CDR3 is built from 15 residues. Here the CDR3 reads CASSLVAGGLNEQFF. Written as DNA, the CDR3 is TGTGCCAGCAGCTTAGTAGCGGGGGGGCTCAATGAGCAGTTCTTC.

The chain has TRBV9 and TRBJ2-7, with D perhaps TRBD1 (7 bases). Germline V gene data show CDR1 as SGDLS and CDR2 as YYNGEE. The V and J ends lost 4 bases and 4 bases respectively, with 15 bases between them. There are 14 residues in the CDR3. The CDR3 sequence is CASSSAGQRYEQYF. As DNA, the CDR3 is TGTGCCAGCAGCTCGGCGGGACAGCGGTACGAGCAGTACTTC.

The chain couples TRBV7-8 to TRBJ2-1, with 12 bases that match TRBD2. The CDR3 spans 17 residues. Germline values: CDR1 SGHVS, CDR2 FQNEAQ. Unmatched junction bases numbered 3, after V lost 1 base and J lost 2 bases. The CDR3 coding sequence is TGTGCCAGCAGCTTAGGGAGGACTAGCGGGGCCTACAATGAGCAGTTCTTC. Protein product: CASSLGRTSGAYNEQFF.

V and J are TRBV7-9 and TRBJ1-1; 11 nucleotides line up with TRBD1. Trimming removed 6 bases from V and 3 bases from J; junction bases left unmatched: 9. The CDR3 loop spans 16 amino acids. Germline lookup yields CDR1 SEHNR and CDR2 FQNEAQ (reference sequence). Written as DNA, the CDR3 is TGTGCCAGCAGTGCCGGGACAGGGGGATTGGACACTGAAGCTTTCTTT. This translates into CASSAGTGGLDTEAFF.

The CDR3 sequence: CASRLELAGGAESNQPQHF. The CDR3 DNA reads as TGTGCAAGTCGCTTAGAACTCGCGGGGGGCGCTGAAAGCAATCAGCCCCAGCATTTT. The chain carries TRBV12-2 and TRBJ1-5. TRBV12-2 is a documented pseudogene. This CDR3 has 19 residues.

This clone was counted between two and nine times. V usage is TRBV11-1 and J usage is TRBJ2-7; D is unresolved. V lost 5 bases to trimming and J lost 0 bases, with 17 bases between them. CDR1 SGHAT and CDR2 FQDESV come from the germline V gene (reference sequence). The CDR3 is 16 amino acids. CDR3 bases: TGTGCCAGCAGCGCCGGTCGACAAGCTCTCTCCTACGAGCAGTACTTC. This gives the protein CASSAGRQALSYEQYF.